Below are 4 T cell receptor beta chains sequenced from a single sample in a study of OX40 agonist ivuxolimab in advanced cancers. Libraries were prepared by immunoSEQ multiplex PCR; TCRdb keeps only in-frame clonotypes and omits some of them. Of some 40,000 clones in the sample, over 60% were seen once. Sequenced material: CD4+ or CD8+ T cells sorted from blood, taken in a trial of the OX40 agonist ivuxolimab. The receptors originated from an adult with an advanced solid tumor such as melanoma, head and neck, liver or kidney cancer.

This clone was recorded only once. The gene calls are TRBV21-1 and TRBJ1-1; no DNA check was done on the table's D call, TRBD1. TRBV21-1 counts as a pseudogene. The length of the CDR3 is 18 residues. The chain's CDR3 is CASRIKVRGSRLNTEAFF. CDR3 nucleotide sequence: TGTGCCAGCAGAATAAAAGTCAGGGGGTCGAGACTCAACACTGAAGCTTTCTTT.

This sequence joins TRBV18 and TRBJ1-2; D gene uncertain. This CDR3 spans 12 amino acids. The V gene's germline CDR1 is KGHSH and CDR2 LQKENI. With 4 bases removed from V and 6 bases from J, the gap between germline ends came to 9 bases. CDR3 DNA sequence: TGTGCCAGCTCACTGACGGATGATGGCTACACCTTC. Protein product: CASSLTDDGYTF.

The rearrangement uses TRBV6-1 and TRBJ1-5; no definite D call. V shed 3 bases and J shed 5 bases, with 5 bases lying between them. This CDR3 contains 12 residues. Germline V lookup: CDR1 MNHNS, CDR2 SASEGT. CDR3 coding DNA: TGTGCCAGCAGTGAGACTCATCAGCCCCAGCATTTT. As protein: CASSETHQPQHF.

CDR3 loop: CASSFGTRETQYF. In nucleotides, the CDR3 is TGTGCCAGCAGCTTTGGGACCCGGGAGACCCAGTACTTC. This chain uses TRBV4-2 with TRBJ2-5; D possibly matches TRBD1 or TRBD2 (5 bases each). Looked up from germline, CDR1 is LGHNA and CDR2 is YNFKEQ. The CDR3 extends over 13 amino acids. V was trimmed by 5 bases and J by 5 bases, leaving 12 bases between them.